This is a list of T cell receptor beta chains from one sample in a study of OX40 agonist ivuxolimab in advanced cancers. Using immunoSEQ multiplex PCR, the repertoire was profiled, and TCRdb retains in-frame clones only, with some absent. The sample includes tens of thousands of clones, roughly 85% of them seen just once. Sequencing was performed on CD4+ or CD8+ T cells sorted from blood, taken in a trial of the OX40 agonist ivuxolimab. The receptors come from an adult with an advanced solid tumor such as melanoma, head and neck, liver or kidney cancer. CDR3s include the opening cysteine and the closing phenylalanine or tryptophan. D genes are given only for firm matches. Rows give clone size only sometimes, using once, few, many, or a class for an expanded clone.

d_gene: TRBD2; v_gene: TRBV5-1; abundance: -; j_gene: TRBJ2-5; CDR3nt: TGCGCCAGCAGCGACAGTAGCGGGGATGCCCGTTGGACCCAGTACTTC; CDR3aa: CASSDSSGDARWTQYF
d_gene: TRBD1; v_gene: TRBV7-9; abundance: -; j_gene: TRBJ1-3; CDR3nt: TGTGCCAGCAGCTCCCGTACAGAGCGGACAGGCCAGGGAAACACCATATATTTT; CDR3aa: CASSSRTERTGQGNTIYF
d_gene: -; v_gene: TRBV2; abundance: -; j_gene: TRBJ2-1; CDR3nt: TGTGCCAGCAGTGAGAAAATAGAGCAGTTCTTC; CDR3aa: CASSEKIEQFF
d_gene: -; v_gene: TRBV5-1; abundance: -; j_gene: TRBJ2-1; CDR3nt: TGCGCCAGCAGCTTATCAGGGCCCAACAATGAGCAGTTCTTC; CDR3aa: CASSLSGPNNEQFF
d_gene: -; v_gene: TRBV29-1; abundance: -; j_gene: TRBJ2-7; CDR3nt: TGCAGCGTTGCCAAGGGAGAGGTCGAGCAGTACTTC; CDR3aa: CSVAKGEVEQYF
d_gene: TRBD2; v_gene: TRBV2; abundance: -; j_gene: TRBJ2-7; CDR3nt: TGTGCCAGCAGTGGTCCTGGGACTACCAAATACGAGCAGTACTTC; CDR3aa: CASSGPGTTKYEQYF
d_gene: -; v_gene: TRBV4-1; abundance: -; j_gene: TRBJ1-5; CDR3nt: TGCGCCAGCAGCCAAGTAAACGACCAGCCCCAGCATTTT; CDR3aa: CASSQVNDQPQHF
d_gene: -; v_gene: TRBV19; abundance: -; j_gene: TRBJ2-5; CDR3nt: TGTGCCACCGCCCCCGAGGACAGACAAGAGACCCAGTACTTC; CDR3aa: CATAPEDRQETQYF
d_gene: -; v_gene: TRBV5-4; abundance: -; j_gene: TRBJ2-1; CDR3nt: TGTGCCAGCAGCTATCCCGGGGACTGGAATGAGCAGTTCTTC; CDR3aa: CASSYPGDWNEQFF
d_gene: -; v_gene: TRBV29-1; abundance: -; j_gene: TRBJ2-6; CDR3nt: TGCAGCGTCCGACAAGGGTTAGGGTCTGGGGCCAACGTCCTGACTTTC; CDR3aa: CSVRQGLGSGANVLTF
d_gene: TRBD1; v_gene: TRBV9; abundance: -; j_gene: TRBJ1-2; CDR3nt: TGTGTCAGCAGCACGTCCCGGGACAGGGGAGGTCATGGCTACACCTTC; CDR3aa: CVSSTSRDRGGHGYTF
d_gene: TRBD1; v_gene: TRBV19; abundance: -; j_gene: TRBJ1-1; CDR3nt: TGTGCCAGTAGAACGACAGGGTACACTGAAGCTTTCTTT; CDR3aa: CASRTTGYTEAFF
d_gene: TRBD1; v_gene: TRBV6-5; abundance: -; j_gene: TRBJ2-1; CDR3nt: TGTGCCAGCAGAACAGGGGCTCCTGAGCAGTTCTTC; CDR3aa: CASRTGAPEQFF
d_gene: TRBD2; v_gene: TRBV7-9; abundance: -; j_gene: TRBJ2-7; CDR3nt: TGTGCCAGCAGCCCGAAGACTAGCCGGGTCGAGCAGTACTTC; CDR3aa: CASSPKTSRVEQYF
d_gene: -; v_gene: TRBV7-9; abundance: once; j_gene: TRBJ1-2; CDR3nt: TGTGCCAGCAGCCTACAGGGAAGTGGCTACACCTTC; CDR3aa: CASSLQGSGYTF
d_gene: -; v_gene: TRBV28; abundance: -; j_gene: TRBJ1-2; CDR3nt: TGTGCCAGCAGTTTAGGAGGGGTAGGCACCTTC; CDR3aa: CASSLGGVGTF
d_gene: -; v_gene: TRBV28; abundance: -; j_gene: TRBJ1-3; CDR3nt: TGTGCCAGCTCCCAATGGGGATTCTCTGGAAACACCATATATTTT; CDR3aa: CASSQWGFSGNTIYF
d_gene: TRBD1; v_gene: TRBV4-3; abundance: once; j_gene: TRBJ1-4; CDR3nt: TGCGCCAGCAGCGGGACAGCCTTTAATGAAAAACTGTTTTTT; CDR3aa: CASSGTAFNEKLFF
d_gene: -; v_gene: TRBV7-2; abundance: -; j_gene: TRBJ2-7; CDR3nt: TGTGCCAGCAGCTTAGACAGCTCCTACGAGCAGTACTTC; CDR3aa: CASSLDSSYEQYF
d_gene: TRBD1; v_gene: TRBV6-5; abundance: -; j_gene: TRBJ2-7; CDR3nt: TGTGCCAGCAGTTACTCCGCCGACAGGGGGGCCTACGAGCAGTACTTC; CDR3aa: CASSYSADRGAYEQYF
d_gene: -; v_gene: TRBV30; abundance: few; j_gene: TRBJ2-7; CDR3nt: TGTGCCTGGAGTGTGGGGAGGGGGGCATACGAGCAGTACTTC; CDR3aa: CAWSVGRGAYEQYF
d_gene: -; v_gene: TRBV27; abundance: few; j_gene: TRBJ1-6; CDR3nt: TGTGCCAGCAGCCAGGGGTATAATTCACCCCTCCACTTT; CDR3aa: CASSQGYNSPLHF
d_gene: TRBD1; v_gene: TRBV7-8; abundance: once; j_gene: TRBJ1-4; CDR3nt: TGTGCCAGCAGGCTCAGGGGGTTGGGGGAAAAACTGTTTTTT; CDR3aa: CASRLRGLGEKLFF
d_gene: -; v_gene: TRBV5-1; abundance: -; j_gene: TRBJ2-5; CDR3nt: TGCGCCAGCAGCTTGGCCCCCGGGACATCTCAGGAGACCCAGTACTTC; CDR3aa: CASSLAPGTSQETQYF
d_gene: -; v_gene: TRBV11-2; abundance: -; j_gene: TRBJ1-1; CDR3nt: TGTGCCAGCAGCTTACGAGTGGCTGAAGCTTTCTTT; CDR3aa: CASSLRVAEAFF
d_gene: -; v_gene: TRBV20-1; abundance: few; j_gene: TRBJ1-2; CDR3nt: TGCAGTGCTAGAGATCAAAACGGCTACACCTTC; CDR3aa: CSARDQNGYTF
d_gene: -; v_gene: TRBV25-1; abundance: -; j_gene: TRBJ2-3; CDR3nt: TGTGCCAGCAGTGTCGGGCACGATACGCAGTATTTT; CDR3aa: CASSVGHDTQYF
d_gene: -; v_gene: TRBV7-2; abundance: -; j_gene: TRBJ2-2; CDR3nt: TGTGCCAGCAGCTTAACTAGTGCCACCGGGGAGCTGTTTTTT; CDR3aa: CASSLTSATGELFF
d_gene: TRBD1; v_gene: TRBV7-8; abundance: -; j_gene: TRBJ2-2; CDR3nt: TGTGCCAGCAGCCCCTGGACAGGGGGCGCCGTTTCCGGGGAGCTGTTTTTT; CDR3aa: CASSPWTGGAVSGELFF
d_gene: -; v_gene: TRBV6-6; abundance: -; j_gene: TRBJ2-1; CDR3nt: TGTGCCAGCAGTTATGTAGACGGGGCTCTCAATGAGCAGTTCTTC; CDR3aa: CASSYVDGALNEQFF
d_gene: -; v_gene: TRBV5-6; abundance: -; j_gene: TRBJ2-3; CDR3nt: TGTGCCAGCAGCTTGGGGGGACGCGGCACAGATACGCAGTATTTT; CDR3aa: CASSLGGRGTDTQYF
d_gene: -; v_gene: TRBV4-1; abundance: -; j_gene: TRBJ1-1; CDR3nt: TGCGCCAGCAGCCAAGATAGGGGGATGAACACTGAAGCTTTCTTT; CDR3aa: CASSQDRGMNTEAFF
d_gene: -; v_gene: TRBV4-1; abundance: -; j_gene: TRBJ2-5; CDR3nt: TGCGCCAGCAGCCAAGAAGGTAGCCGGGGAGAAGAGACCCAGTACTTC; CDR3aa: CASSQEGSRGEETQYF
d_gene: -; v_gene: TRBV4-1; abundance: -; j_gene: TRBJ1-2; CDR3nt: TGCGCCAGCAGCCAAGAGCCGCAGGGTTACGGCTATGGCTACACCTTC; CDR3aa: CASSQEPQGYGYGYTF
d_gene: TRBD2; v_gene: TRBV9; abundance: -; j_gene: TRBJ2-3; CDR3nt: TGTGCCAGCAGCGTAGCGGGACTAGCGGGGGGTGGTACAGATACGCAGTATTTT; CDR3aa: CASSVAGLAGGGTDTQYF
d_gene: TRBD1; v_gene: TRBV4-3; abundance: -; j_gene: TRBJ2-6; CDR3nt: TGCGCCAGCAGCCATCTCTCCGGGACAGGGTCAACTGGGGCCAACGTCCTGACTTTC; CDR3aa: CASSHLSGTGSTGANVLTF
d_gene: TRBD1; v_gene: TRBV29-1; abundance: -; j_gene: TRBJ2-1; CDR3nt: TGCAGCGTTGGGACAGGGATGAGTGAGCAGTTCTTC; CDR3aa: CSVGTGMSEQFF
d_gene: TRBD2; v_gene: TRBV19; abundance: -; j_gene: TRBJ2-1; CDR3nt: TGTGCCAGTAGTACCCGGACTAGCGGGAGCCACTACAATGAGCAGTTCTTC; CDR3aa: CASSTRTSGSHYNEQFF
d_gene: TRBD2; v_gene: TRBV2; abundance: -; j_gene: TRBJ2-1; CDR3nt: TGTGCCAGCAGTCGGACTAGCGGGAGTCCCCATGAGCAGTTCTTC; CDR3aa: CASSRTSGSPHEQFF
d_gene: -; v_gene: TRBV2; abundance: -; j_gene: TRBJ1-6; CDR3nt: TGTGCCAGCAGAAAGACAGAGAGGGGTGGTTCACCCCTCCACTTT; CDR3aa: CASRKTERGGSPLHF
d_gene: -; v_gene: TRBV28; abundance: once; j_gene: TRBJ1-1; CDR3nt: TGTGCCAGCCGAACATTACGGGGGGACACTGAAGCTTTCTTT; CDR3aa: CASRTLRGDTEAFF
d_gene: -; v_gene: TRBV9; abundance: -; j_gene: TRBJ2-1; CDR3nt: TGTGCCAGCAGCGTGCCAGGGGGGATCAATGAGCAGTTCTTC; CDR3aa: CASSVPGGINEQFF
d_gene: -; v_gene: TRBV10-3; abundance: -; j_gene: TRBJ1-1; CDR3nt: TGTGCCATCAGTGCGGTGTCTTATACTATGAACACTGAAGCTTTCTTT; CDR3aa: CAISAVSYTMNTEAFF
d_gene: TRBD2; v_gene: TRBV9; abundance: -; j_gene: TRBJ2-3; CDR3nt: TGTGCCAGCAGCGTAGGTCCAGCGGGGGGTAGCACAGATACGCAGTATTTT; CDR3aa: CASSVGPAGGSTDTQYF
d_gene: -; v_gene: TRBV7-9; abundance: -; j_gene: TRBJ1-5; CDR3nt: TGTGCCAGCAGCTTAGGAGCGGCAGGGCATAGCAATCAGCCCCAGCATTTT; CDR3aa: CASSLGAAGHSNQPQHF
d_gene: TRBD1; v_gene: TRBV9; abundance: -; j_gene: TRBJ1-6; CDR3nt: TGTGCCAGCAGCGAAGGACAGGGGGCCTACTCACCCCTCCACTTT; CDR3aa: CASSEGQGAYSPLHF
d_gene: -; v_gene: TRBV7-2; abundance: -; j_gene: TRBJ2-2; CDR3nt: TGTGCCAGCAGCTTAGTTGCTGGGACGCGGGCCGGGGAGCTGTTTTTT; CDR3aa: CASSLVAGTRAGELFF
d_gene: -; v_gene: TRBV6-5; abundance: -; j_gene: TRBJ1-1; CDR3nt: TGTGCCAGCAGTTTACAGGCCGCCTGGCCTGAAGCTTTCTTT; CDR3aa: CASSLQAAWPEAFF
d_gene: -; v_gene: TRBV5-1; abundance: -; j_gene: TRBJ2-7; CDR3nt: TGCGCCAGCAGCCCCGCAGGGGCCGAGCAGTACTTC; CDR3aa: CASSPAGAEQYF
d_gene: -; v_gene: TRBV2; abundance: -; j_gene: TRBJ1-3; CDR3nt: TGTGCCAGCAGTGCCCGGACGCCTGGAAACACCATATATTTT; CDR3aa: CASSARTPGNTIYF
d_gene: -; v_gene: TRBV6-5; abundance: -; j_gene: TRBJ2-7; CDR3nt: TGTGCCAGCAGTTACTCGAGGGTTACGGGATACGAGCAGTACTTC; CDR3aa: CASSYSRVTGYEQYF
d_gene: -; v_gene: TRBV7-8; abundance: -; j_gene: TRBJ2-3; CDR3nt: TGTGCCAGCAGCTTAGCTACTAGCACAGATACGCAGTATTTT; CDR3aa: CASSLATSTDTQYF